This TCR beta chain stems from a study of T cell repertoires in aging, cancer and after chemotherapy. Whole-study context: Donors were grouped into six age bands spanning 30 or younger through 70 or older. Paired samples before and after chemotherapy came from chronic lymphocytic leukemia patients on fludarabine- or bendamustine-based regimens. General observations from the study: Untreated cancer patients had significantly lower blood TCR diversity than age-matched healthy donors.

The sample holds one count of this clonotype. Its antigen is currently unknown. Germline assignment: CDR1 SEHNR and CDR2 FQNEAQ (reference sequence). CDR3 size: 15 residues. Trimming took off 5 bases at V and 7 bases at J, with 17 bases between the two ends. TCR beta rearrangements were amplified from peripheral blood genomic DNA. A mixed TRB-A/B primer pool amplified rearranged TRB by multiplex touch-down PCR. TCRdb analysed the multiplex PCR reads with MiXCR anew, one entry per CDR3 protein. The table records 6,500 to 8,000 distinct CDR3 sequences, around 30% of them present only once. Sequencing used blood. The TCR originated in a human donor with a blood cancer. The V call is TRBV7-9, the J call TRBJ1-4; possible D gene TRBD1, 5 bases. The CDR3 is CASSLGQASGEKLFF. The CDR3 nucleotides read TGTGCCAGCAGCCTAGGACAAGCTTCAGGTGAAAAACTGTTTTTT.